Listed below are T cell receptor beta chains from one sample, sequenced in a study of T cells in localized non-small cell lung cancer. Measured with immunoSEQ multiplex PCR; TCRdb has only the in-frame clones, and not every one. The table records 25,000 to 35,000 clones, over 75% of them present only once. Specimen: peripheral blood mononuclear cells, collected before any cancer treatment. These receptors all come from a woman aged 40 to 75 with stage III lung adenocarcinoma. Each CDR3 is given with its conserved first and last residue. A D gene is named only where the DNA matches it firmly. The size field is filled for only some rows; it gives once, few, many or a size class.

cdr3_aa	cdr3_nt	clone_size	v_call	j_call	d_call
CASSRLAGGLGETQYF	TGTGCCAGCAGCCGACTAGCGGGAGGGTTGGGAGAGACCCAGTACTTC	.	TRBV7-6	TRBJ2-5	TRBD2
CASSLIRGTNEQYF	TGTGCCAGCAGCTTAATTAGGGGAACCAACGAGCAGTACTTC	.	TRBV7-6	TRBJ2-7	.
CASSEGQASGNTIYF	TGTGCCAGCAGCGAGGGACAGGCGTCAGGAAACACCATATATTTT	.	TRBV2	TRBJ1-3	TRBD1
CASSLEWAGSIYEQYF	TGTGCCAGCAGCTTAGAGTGGGCAGGGTCCATCTACGAGCAGTACTTC	.	TRBV11-2	TRBJ2-7	.
CASSLLGQTVGETQYF	TGTGCCAGCAGCTTGCTGGGGCAGACGGTTGGAGAGACCCAGTACTTC	medium-sized	TRBV5-6	TRBJ2-5	.
CAHRWSTEAFF	TGTGCCCACCGGTGGAGCACTGAAGCTTTCTTT	.	TRBV30	TRBJ1-1	.
CASSPLSGGTGELFF	TGTGCCAGCTCACCACTCTCAGGCGGCACCGGGGAGCTGTTTTTT	.	TRBV18	TRBJ2-2	.
CSVERAGGYSDTQYF	TGCAGCGTTGAAAGGGCGGGAGGCTACTCAGATACGCAGTATTTT	.	TRBV29-1	TRBJ2-3	TRBD2
CSVAVGGRGYGYTF	TGCAGCGTCGCGGTGGGGGGGCGCGGCTATGGCTACACCTTC	.	TRBV29-1	TRBJ1-2	.
CSVEDGGSYNEQFF	TGCAGCGTTGAAGATGGGGGCAGCTACAATGAGCAGTTCTTC	.	TRBV29-1	TRBJ2-1	.
CASSAGQGLARVETQYF	TGTGCCAGCAGTGCTGGACAGGGACTAGCGCGGGTAGAGACCCAGTACTTC	.	TRBV25-1	TRBJ2-5	TRBD2
CASSSGGGYEQYF	TGTGCCAGCAGTAGCGGGGGGGGCTACGAGCAGTACTTC	.	TRBV2	TRBJ2-7	TRBD2
CASSLVTGPVGTQYF	TGTGCCAGCAGCTTAGTAACAGGCCCGGTTGGGACCCAGTACTTC	.	TRBV11-1	TRBJ2-5	.
CASSRGDEQFF	TGTGCCAGCAGTCGGGGGGATGAGCAGTTCTTC	.	TRBV6-5	TRBJ2-1	TRBD2
CASSLQGPDGYTF	TGCGCCAGCAGCCTACAGGGACCAGATGGCTACACCTTC	.	TRBV5-1	TRBJ1-2	.
CASSLDGTASNQPQHF	TGCGCCAGCAGCTTGGACGGGACAGCTAGCAATCAGCCCCAGCATTTT	.	TRBV5-1	TRBJ1-5	TRBD1
CASSWTGDEQYF	TGTGCCAGCAGTTGGACGGGTGACGAGCAGTACTTC	.	TRBV6-1	TRBJ2-7	.
CASSGDSPLHF	TGTGCCAGTTCAGGGGATTCACCCCTCCACTTT	once	TRBV28	TRBJ1-6	.
CASSPGQQNNSPLHF	TGTGCCAGCAGCCCGGGACAGCAAAATAATTCACCCCTCCACTTT	.	TRBV6-6	TRBJ1-6	TRBD1
CAWTGLESSYEQYF	TGTGCCTGGACCGGACTAGAGAGCTCCTACGAGCAGTACTTC	.	TRBV30	TRBJ2-7	TRBD2
CASSTSGRAARTDTQYF	TGCGCCAGCAGCACCTCGGGGAGGGCGGCCCGCACAGATACGCAGTATTTT	.	TRBV5-1	TRBJ2-3	TRBD2
CASSYTRETQYF	TGTGCCAGCAGCTACACTAGAGAGACCCAGTACTTC	once	TRBV6-1	TRBJ2-5	.
CASTRSGYYNEQFF	TGTGCCAGTACCCGTTCCGGGTACTACAATGAGCAGTTCTTC	.	TRBV19	TRBJ2-1	.
CASSPIIKPNAAFF	TGTGCCAGCAGCCCTATAATAAAACCCAACGCCGCTTTCTTT	.	TRBV5-5	TRBJ1-1	.
CASSEGVIGQTRLYGYTF	TGTGCCAGCAGTGAAGGGGTAATAGGGCAGACGAGACTATATGGCTACACCTTC	.	TRBV6-1	TRBJ1-2	.
CASSQGQGAYGYTF	TGCGCCAGCAGCCAAGGACAGGGAGCCTATGGCTACACCTTC	.	TRBV4-1	TRBJ1-2	TRBD1
CASTPGTEAGNTIYF	TGTGCCAGCACTCCGGGGACGGAGGCTGGAAACACCATATATTTT	.	TRBV6-9	TRBJ1-3	.
CASSPRVGVYEQYF	TGTGCCAGCAGCCCGCGAGTCGGGGTCTACGAGCAGTACTTC	.	TRBV5-6	TRBJ2-7	.
CAISESPPREQGAGDTQYF	TGTGCCATCAGTGAGTCGCCCCCCCGGGAACAGGGGGCTGGAGATACGCAGTATTTT	.	TRBV10-3	TRBJ2-3	TRBD1
CASSYSNPLRGTQYF	TGTGCCAGCAGTTACTCGAATCCCCTTAGGGGTACGCAGTATTTT	.	TRBV6-5	TRBJ2-3	.
CASRTSRGRGFF	TGTGCCAGCAGGACCTCCAGGGGGCGTGGGTTCTTC	.	TRBV6-5	TRBJ2-1	TRBD1
CATYSRPSSYNEQFF	TGTGCCACCTACTCACGACCGAGCTCCTACAATGAGCAGTTCTTC	.	TRBV11-2	TRBJ2-1	.
CASSIGRAEAFF	TGTGCCAGTAGTATAGGGCGGGCTGAAGCTTTCTTT	.	TRBV19	TRBJ1-1	.
CASSPGGLYNEQFF	TGTGCCAGCAGCCCTGGGGGACTCTACAATGAGCAGTTCTTC	.	TRBV7-3	TRBJ2-1	.
CASSEAPENIQYF	TGTGCCAGCAGTGAAGCTCCGGAAAACATTCAGTACTTC	.	TRBV6-1	TRBJ2-4	.
CASSELQNTGELFF	TGTGCCAGCAGTGAGTTACAGAACACCGGGGAGCTGTTTTTT	.	TRBV2	TRBJ2-2	.
CASSYRQAGSYNEQFF	TGTGCCAGCAGTTACCGGCAGGCGGGGAGCTACAATGAGCAGTTCTTC	.	TRBV6-5	TRBJ2-1	.
CASSLFGAASYYGYTF	TGTGCCAGCAGTTTATTTGGGGCCGCCTCATACTATGGCTACACCTTC	.	TRBV28	TRBJ1-2	.
CASSQSRGLPGRGNEQFF	TGTGCCAGCAGCCAAAGCCGAGGGCTTCCAGGGAGGGGCAATGAGCAGTTCTTC	.	TRBV16	TRBJ2-1	TRBD2
CASRAGDTQYF	TGCGCCAGCAGGGCTGGGGATACGCAGTATTTT	.	TRBV5-1	TRBJ2-3	.
CASRRGGGSENEQFF	TGTGCCAGCAGAAGAGGGGGGGGTTCGGAGAATGAGCAGTTCTTC	.	TRBV19	TRBJ2-1	.
CASSEAAQMGGNQYF	TGTGCCAGCAGTGAAGCGGCACAAATGGGGGGGAACCAGTACTTC	.	TRBV2	TRBJ2-5	TRBD2